This paragraph reports one T cell receptor (beta chain). Germline CDR1 reads KGHDR; CDR2 reads SFDVKD. This CDR3 contains 13 residues. Deletions cut 4 bases from V and 10 bases from J, with 10 bases between. This sample was included in a study of control samples from healthy donors and cancer patients. Assay used: immunoSEQ multiplex PCR; TCRdb lists only in-frame clones, some missing. The repertoire includes 80,000 to 100,000 clones, around nine tenths of them detected once, and around 3% sits in the top ten. V is TRBV24-1 and J is TRBJ1-6; tentative D call: TRBD1 (5 bases). This clonotype was obtained from a human donor in good health. The donor label of this sample is uncertain. Sequencing input: blood. CDR3: CATSETGYSPLHF. The CDR3 bases are TGTGCCACCAGTGAAACAGGATACTCACCCCTCCACTTT.